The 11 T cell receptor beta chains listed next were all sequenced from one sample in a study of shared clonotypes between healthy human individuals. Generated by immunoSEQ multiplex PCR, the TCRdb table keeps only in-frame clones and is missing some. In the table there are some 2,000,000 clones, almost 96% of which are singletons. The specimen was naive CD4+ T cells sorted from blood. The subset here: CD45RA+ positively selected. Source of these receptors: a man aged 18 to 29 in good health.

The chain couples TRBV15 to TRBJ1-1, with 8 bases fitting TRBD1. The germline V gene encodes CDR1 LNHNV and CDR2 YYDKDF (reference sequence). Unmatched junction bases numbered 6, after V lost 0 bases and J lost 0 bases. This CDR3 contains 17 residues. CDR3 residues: CATSREGTGFMNTEAFF. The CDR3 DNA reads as TGTGCCACCAGCAGAGAAGGGACAGGATTCATGAACACTGAAGCTTTCTTT.

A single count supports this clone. Here the CDR3 reads CASSPPGQGAASEQYF. The CDR3 DNA reads as TGCGCCAGCAGCCCACCAGGACAGGGGGCGGCTAGCGAGCAGTACTTC. V usage is TRBV5-1 and J usage is TRBJ2-7; TRBD1 matches at 11 bases. Per the germline V gene, CDR1 is SGHRS and CDR2 is YFSETQ. The CDR3 length is 16 residues. V lost 4 bases, J lost 6 bases, and 12 bases stayed unmatched.

CDR3 protein: CASSGTGADTQYF. CDR3 nucleotides: TGTGCCAGCAGCGGGACAGGGGCAGATACGCAGTATTTT. This chain connects TRBV5-6 to TRBJ2-3, with 10 bases fitting TRBD1. Germline V gene lookup returns CDR1 SGHDT and CDR2 YYEEEE. V trimming: 4 bases; J trimming: 4 bases; junction bases outside the gene matches: 0. The CDR3 has 13 residues. Supplemented by reference TRBV5-6 and TRBJ2-3, the full variable domain reads DAGVTQSPTHLIKTRGQQVTLRCSPKSGHDTVSWYQQALGQGPQFIFQYYEEEERQRGNFPDRFSGHQFPNYSSELNVNALLLGDSALYLCASSGTGADTQYFGPGTRLTVL.

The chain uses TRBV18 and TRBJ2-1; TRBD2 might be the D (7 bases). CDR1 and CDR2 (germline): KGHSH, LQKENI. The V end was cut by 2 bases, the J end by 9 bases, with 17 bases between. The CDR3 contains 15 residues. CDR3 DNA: TGTGCCAGCTCACCAAAACAGGGACTACAGGGTGAGCAGTTCTTC. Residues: CASSPKQGLQGEQFF.

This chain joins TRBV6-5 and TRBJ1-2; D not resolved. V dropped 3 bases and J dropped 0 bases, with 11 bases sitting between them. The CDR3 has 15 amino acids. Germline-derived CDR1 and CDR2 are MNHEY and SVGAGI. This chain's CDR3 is CASSYWTAANYGYTF. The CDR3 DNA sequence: TGTGCCAGCAGTTATTGGACGGCAGCTAACTATGGCTACACCTTC.

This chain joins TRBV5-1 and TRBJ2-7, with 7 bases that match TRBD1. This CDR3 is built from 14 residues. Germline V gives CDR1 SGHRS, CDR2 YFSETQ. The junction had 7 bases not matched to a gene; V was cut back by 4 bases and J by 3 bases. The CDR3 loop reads CASSPRQGGYEQYF. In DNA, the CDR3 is TGCGCCAGCAGCCCCCGACAGGGTGGCTACGAGCAGTACTTC.

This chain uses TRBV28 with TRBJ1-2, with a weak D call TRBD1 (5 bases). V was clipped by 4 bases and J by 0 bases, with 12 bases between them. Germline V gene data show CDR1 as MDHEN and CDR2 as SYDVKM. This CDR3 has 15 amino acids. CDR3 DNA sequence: TGTGCCAGCAGTTCCCCGGAGGGGTCTAACTATGGCTACACCTTC. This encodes CASSSPEGSNYGYTF.

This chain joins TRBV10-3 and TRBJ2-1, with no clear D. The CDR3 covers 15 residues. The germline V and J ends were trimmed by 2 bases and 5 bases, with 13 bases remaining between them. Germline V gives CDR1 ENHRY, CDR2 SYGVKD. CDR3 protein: CAISEAATVNNEQFF. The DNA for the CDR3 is TGTGCCATCAGTGAGGCTGCGACGGTGAACAATGAGCAGTTCTTC.

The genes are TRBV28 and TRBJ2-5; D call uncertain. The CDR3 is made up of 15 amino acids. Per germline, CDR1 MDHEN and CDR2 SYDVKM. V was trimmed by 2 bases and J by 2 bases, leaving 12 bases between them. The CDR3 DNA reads TGTGCCAGCAGTTTACGGGCGCGGAAGCAAGAGACCCAGTACTTC. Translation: CASSLRARKQETQYF.

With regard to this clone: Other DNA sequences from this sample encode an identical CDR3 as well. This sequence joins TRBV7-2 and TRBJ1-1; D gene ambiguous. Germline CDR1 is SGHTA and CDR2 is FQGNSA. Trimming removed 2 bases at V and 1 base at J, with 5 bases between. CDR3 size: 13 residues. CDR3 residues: CASSLRQNTEAFF. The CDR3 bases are TGTGCCAGCAGCTTAAGACAGAACACTGAAGCTTTCTTT.

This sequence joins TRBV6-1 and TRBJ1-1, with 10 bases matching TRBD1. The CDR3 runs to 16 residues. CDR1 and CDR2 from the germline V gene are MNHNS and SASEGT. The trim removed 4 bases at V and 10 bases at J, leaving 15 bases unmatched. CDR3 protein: CASSADRGSMRSRAFF. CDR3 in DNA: TGTGCCAGCAGTGCGGACAGGGGGTCTATGCGGTCCCGAGCTTTCTTT.